This TCR beta chain was observed in a study of cytomegalovirus exposure and HLA in healthy donors. PCR employed 60 Vbeta and 13 Jbeta primers. TCRdb's copy holds only in-frame clones and misses some; the assay was immunoSEQ multiplex PCR. The sample records 180,000 or so clones, nearly 80% being singletons. CDR1 and CDR2 from the germline V gene are SGHDT and YYEEEE. The CDR3 is made up of 15 amino acids. V lost 4 bases to trimming and J lost 7 bases; unmatched junction nucleotides: 11. Material for sequencing was PBMCs. The chain links TRBV5-6 to TRBJ1-2; 9 bases align to TRBD1. The receptor's source is a female donor in good health and CMV-seronegative. CDR3 DNA: TGTGCCAGCAGCCGACCTATACAGGGGGCCGGTGGCTACACCTTC. Translation gives CASSRPIQGAGGYTF.